This is a list of T cell receptor beta chains from one sample in a study of T cells in narcolepsy. This table comes from immunoSEQ multiplex PCR, and its TCRdb copy is limited to in-frame clones, with some not included. Of 30,000 to 40,000 clones in the sample, approximately 78% were seen once. Sequencing was done on a sample of CD45RA- memory CD4+ T cells from PBMCs. The receptors were sampled from a human donor with narcolepsy. Each CDR3 is given with its conserved first and last residue. D genes are given only for firm matches. The size field is filled for only some rows; it gives once, few, many or a size class.

d_call,clone_size,cdr3_length,v_call,j_call,cdr3_aa,cdr3_nt
.,.,12,TRBV11-3,TRBJ2-1,CASSLGRREQFF,TGTGCCAGCAGCTTGGGCCGCCGAGAGCAGTTCTTC
TRBD2,.,14,TRBV19,TRBJ2-1,CASSSGGAGNEQFF,TGTGCCAGTAGTAGCGGGGGGGCAGGGAATGAGCAGTTCTTC
TRBD1,.,12,TRBV7-2,TRBJ2-2,CASSSRQGELFF,TGTGCCAGCAGCTCCAGACAGGGCGAGCTGTTTTTT
.,.,15,TRBV29-1,TRBJ1-2,CSVEDGGQGIYGYTF,TGCAGCGTTGAAGATGGGGGGCAGGGGATCTATGGCTACACCTTC
.,.,13,TRBV6-1,TRBJ2-7,CATLERAGDEQYF,TGTGCCACCCTAGAGAGGGCAGGGGATGAGCAGTACTTC
.,.,15,TRBV9,TRBJ1-5,CASSRLGGSNQPQHF,TGTGCCAGCAGCCGCCTCGGGGGGTCCAATCAGCCCCAGCATTTT
TRBD1,.,19,TRBV9,TRBJ1-2,CASSPKGGTGDRLGYGYTF,TGTGCCAGCAGCCCCAAAGGGGGGACAGGGGACAGGTTGGGCTATGGCTACACCTTC
.,.,15,TRBV15,TRBJ1-6,CATSPNSPNNSPLHF,TGTGCCACCAGCCCAAATTCACCGAACAATTCACCCCTCCACTTT
TRBD1,.,16,TRBV5-1,TRBJ2-7,CASSLAPGQGKDEQYF,TGCGCCAGCAGCTTGGCCCCGGGACAGGGGAAGGACGAGCAGTACTTC
.,.,13,TRBV13,TRBJ2-3,CASSLEGQGPQYF,TGTGCCAGCAGCTTAGAAGGGCAGGGACCGCAGTATTTT
TRBD1,.,14,TRBV18,TRBJ2-5,CASSSDRVWETQYF,TGTGCCAGCTCATCCGACAGGGTGTGGGAGACCCAGTACTTC
.,.,14,TRBV7-9,TRBJ2-3,CASSFVTSTDTQYF,TGTGCCAGCAGCTTCGTTACTAGCACAGATACGCAGTATTTT
TRBD1,.,13,TRBV29-1,TRBJ1-4,CSVVLGTGEKLFF,TGCAGCGTTGTCTTGGGGACAGGTGAAAAACTGTTTTTT
TRBD1,.,14,TRBV11-1,TRBJ1-1,CASSFRVGGQATFF,TGTGCCAGCAGCTTCCGAGTGGGGGGACAGGCTACTTTCTTT
.,once,16,TRBV7-3,TRBJ2-2,CASSFRQGLGTGELFF,TGTGCCAGCAGCTTTCGGCAGGGGCTAGGAACCGGGGAGCTGTTTTTT
.,few,15,TRBV19,TRBJ1-5,CASNVAVGGNQPQHF,TGTGCCAGTAACGTCGCAGTCGGAGGCAATCAGCCCCAGCATTTT
TRBD1,.,14,TRBV4-1,TRBJ1-5,CASSLGTDNQPQHF,TGCGCCAGCAGCCTGGGGACAGACAATCAGCCCCAGCATTTT
TRBD1,.,13,TRBV6-5,TRBJ1-5,CASKTGYHQPQHF,TGTGCCAGCAAGACAGGGTATCATCAGCCCCAGCATTTT
.,.,12,TRBV30,TRBJ2-5,CAWSVRRETQYF,TGTGCCTGGAGTGTTAGACGGGAGACCCAGTACTTC
TRBD1,.,14,TRBV5-1,TRBJ2-3,CASELQGPPDTQYF,TGCGCCAGCGAACTACAGGGGCCCCCAGATACGCAGTATTTT
.,.,18,TRBV21-1,TRBJ2-7,CASSKWEGQGAQGHEQYF,TGTGCCAGCAGCAAATGGGAGGGGCAGGGGGCCCAAGGGCACGAGCAGTACTTC
.,.,13,TRBV5-1,TRBJ1-2,CASSTGRLDGYTF,TGCGCCAGCAGCACAGGGCGATTGGATGGCTACACCTTC
.,.,14,TRBV7-3,TRBJ2-7,CASSLGGPTAEQYF,TGTGCCAGCAGCTTAGGAGGACCGACGGCCGAGCAGTACTTC
TRBD1,.,16,TRBV5-1,TRBJ2-7,CASSLVETGLRGEQYF,TGCGCCAGCAGCTTGGTTGAGACAGGGCTTCGGGGCGAGCAGTACTTC
.,.,14,TRBV19,TRBJ2-2,CASRTQGNTGELFF,TGTGCCAGTAGGACTCAGGGGAACACCGGGGAGCTGTTTTTT
TRBD2,.,14,TRBV27,TRBJ2-1,CASRGLDGHNEQFF,TGTGCCAGCAGGGGACTAGACGGACACAATGAGCAGTTCTTC
.,.,14,TRBV2,TRBJ1-2,CASSEASGSYGYTF,TGTGCCAGCAGTGAAGCAAGTGGCAGCTATGGCTACACCTTC
.,few,14,TRBV5-1,TRBJ1-1,CASSPVVGGSEAFF,TGCGCCAGCAGCCCTGTTGTGGGTGGGTCAGAAGCTTTCTTT
.,.,15,TRBV7-6,TRBJ1-5,CASSPGPGRHQPQHF,TGTGCCAGCAGCCCGGGACCCGGGCGGCATCAGCCCCAGCATTTT
.,.,15,TRBV18,TRBJ2-2,CASSPRGGLTGELFF,TGTGCCAGCTCACCCCGTGGTGGTCTGACCGGGGAGCTGTTTTTT
TRBD1,.,19,TRBV23-1,TRBJ1-2,CASSPRRDRREAIRDGYTF,TGCGCCAGCAGTCCCCGAAGGGACAGGCGGGAGGCCATCCGCGATGGCTACACCTTC
.,.,13,TRBV29-1,TRBJ1-5,CSVQSGGNQPQHF,TGCAGCGTTCAGTCCGGTGGCAATCAGCCCCAGCATTTT
TRBD1,.,15,TRBV2,TRBJ2-2,CASGGTGAYTGELFF,TGTGCCAGCGGAGGGACAGGGGCTTACACCGGGGAGCTGTTTTTT
TRBD1,.,14,TRBV5-1,TRBJ2-7,CASSPRTGAREQYF,TGCGCCAGCAGCCCTCGGACAGGGGCGAGGGAGCAGTACTTC
TRBD2,.,18,TRBV5-1,TRBJ2-2,CASSRASGYPANTGELFF,TGCGCCAGCAGCCGGGCTAGCGGGTACCCCGCGAACACCGGGGAGCTGTTTTTT
.,few,12,TRBV7-2,TRBJ1-2,CASSVDSYGYTF,TGTGCCAGCAGCGTGGACAGCTATGGCTACACCTTC
TRBD2,.,15,TRBV10-2,TRBJ2-5,CATTNRLAGDETQYF,TGCGCCACTACAAATCGACTAGCGGGAGATGAGACCCAGTACTTC
TRBD2,.,16,TRBV9,TRBJ2-1,CASSVAGGTSVDEQFF,TGTGCCAGCAGCGTAGCCGGGGGGACTAGCGTCGATGAGCAGTTCTTC
.,.,13,TRBV6-1,TRBJ1-2,CASNGPPNYGYTF,TGTGCCAGTAATGGGCCCCCTAACTATGGCTACACCTTC
TRBD2,.,14,TRBV10-3,TRBJ2-5,CAAGLADLQETQYF,TGTGCCGCTGGACTAGCGGACTTACAAGAGACCCAGTACTTC
.,.,15,TRBV15,TRBJ1-1,CATSRVSRGNTEAFF,TGTGCCACCAGCAGAGTCTCTAGAGGGAACACTGAAGCTTTCTTT
TRBD2,.,17,TRBV11-1,TRBJ2-1,CASSTGRSGRTYNEQFF,TGTGCCAGCAGCACGGGTAGGAGCGGGAGAACCTACAATGAGCAGTTCTTC
.,.,13,TRBV29-1,TRBJ2-7,CSVGATADYEQYF,TGCAGCGTTGGGGCTACAGCGGACTACGAGCAGTACTTC
.,.,16,TRBV11-2,TRBJ2-7,CASSLETDGQIYEQYF,TGTGCCAGCAGCTTAGAGACGGACGGCCAAATCTACGAGCAGTACTTC
TRBD1,.,14,TRBV5-6,TRBJ2-7,CASSLLSGQGEQYF,TGTGCCAGCAGCCTACTTTCGGGACAGGGGGAGCAGTACTTC
.,.,13,TRBV10-3,TRBJ2-3,CAISEGAADTQYF,TGTGCCATCAGTGAGGGGGCGGCGGATACGCAGTATTTT
.,.,15,TRBV6-5,TRBJ1-2,CASSYSIQWQGGYTF,TGTGCCAGCAGTTACTCGATACAATGGCAGGGCGGCTACACCTTC
TRBD1,.,18,TRBV9,TRBJ2-4,CASSTQPLGPGGSYIQYF,TGTGCCAGCAGCACACAGCCCTTGGGTCCAGGGGGCAGTTACATTCAGTACTTC
TRBD2,.,19,TRBV7-2,TRBJ2-1,CAKRVSTSGGAYVENEQFF,TGTGCCAAAAGAGTTTCCACTAGCGGGGGGGCCTACGTCGAGAATGAGCAGTTCTTC
TRBD1,.,16,TRBV5-1,TRBJ2-3,CASSPGQGRMEDTQYF,TGCGCCAGCAGCCCAGGACAGGGAAGAATGGAGGATACGCAGTATTTT
TRBD1,.,13,TRBV30,TRBJ1-2,CAWSVLKGGGYTF,TGTGCCTGGAGTGTACTAAAAGGGGGCGGCTACACCTTC
.,.,12,TRBV7-3,TRBJ1-4,CASSLVGEKLFF,TGTGCCAGCAGCTTAGTCGGGGAAAAACTGTTTTTT
.,.,12,TRBV7-2,TRBJ1-6,CASSGEGITLHF,TGTGCCAGCAGCGGCGAGGGCATCACCCTCCACTTT